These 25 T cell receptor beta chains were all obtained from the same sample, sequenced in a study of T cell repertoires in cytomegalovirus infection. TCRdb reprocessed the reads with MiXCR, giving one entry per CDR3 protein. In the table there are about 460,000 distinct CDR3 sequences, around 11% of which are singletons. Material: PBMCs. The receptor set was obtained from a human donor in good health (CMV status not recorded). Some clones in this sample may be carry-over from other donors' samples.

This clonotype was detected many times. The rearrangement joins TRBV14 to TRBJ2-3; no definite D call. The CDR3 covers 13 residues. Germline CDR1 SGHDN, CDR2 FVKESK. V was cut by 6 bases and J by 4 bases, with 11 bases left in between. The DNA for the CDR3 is TGTGCCAGCAGTGGTGCTACGGCAGATACGCAGTATTTT. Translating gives CASSGATADTQYF.

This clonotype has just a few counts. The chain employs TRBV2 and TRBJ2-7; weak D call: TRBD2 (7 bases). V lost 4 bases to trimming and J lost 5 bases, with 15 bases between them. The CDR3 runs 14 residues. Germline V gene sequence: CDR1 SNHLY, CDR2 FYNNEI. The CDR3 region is CASSVSPGGHEQYF. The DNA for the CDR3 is TGTGCCAGCAGTGTAAGTCCGGGGGGCCACGAGCAGTACTTC.

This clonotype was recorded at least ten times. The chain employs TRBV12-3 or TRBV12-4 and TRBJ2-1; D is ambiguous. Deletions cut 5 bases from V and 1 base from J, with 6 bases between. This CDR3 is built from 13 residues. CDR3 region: CASSIGSYNEQFF. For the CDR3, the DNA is TGTGCCAGCAGTATTGGGTCCTACAATGAGCAGTTCTTC.

The CDR3 loop is CSVEDSVTDTQYF. The CDR3 region has the DNA TGCAGCGTTGAAGATTCTGTTACAGATACGCAGTATTTT. This chain uses TRBV29-1 with TRBJ2-3; D remains ambiguous. From germline, CDR1 is SQVTM and CDR2 ANQGSEA. Trimming stripped 0 bases from V and 3 bases from J, with 7 bases between. This CDR3 has 13 residues.

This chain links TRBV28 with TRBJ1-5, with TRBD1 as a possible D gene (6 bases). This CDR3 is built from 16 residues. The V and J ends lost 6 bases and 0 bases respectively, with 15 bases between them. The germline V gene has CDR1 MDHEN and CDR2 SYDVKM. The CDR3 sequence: CASRDDRQGSNQPQHF. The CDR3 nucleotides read TGTGCCAGCAGAGACGACAGGCAAGGTAGCAATCAGCCCCAGCATTTT.

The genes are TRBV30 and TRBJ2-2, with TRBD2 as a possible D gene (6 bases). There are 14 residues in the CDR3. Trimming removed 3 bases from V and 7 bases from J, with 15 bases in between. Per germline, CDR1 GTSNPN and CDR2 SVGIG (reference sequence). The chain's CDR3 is CAWRNLGGYGELFF. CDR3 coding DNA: TGTGCCTGGAGAAACCTGGGAGGATACGGGGAGCTGTTTTTT.

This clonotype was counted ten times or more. The CDR3 protein is CASRTSGRGNEQFF. As DNA, the CDR3 is TGTGCCAGCCGGACTAGCGGGAGAGGGAATGAGCAGTTCTTC. This sequence joins TRBV27 and TRBJ2-1; TRBD2 aligns across 13 bases. Germline-derived CDR1 and CDR2 are MNHEY and SMNVEV (reference sequence). V shed 8 bases, J shed 7 bases, and the junction held 5 bases outside the gene matches. CDR3 length: 14 residues.

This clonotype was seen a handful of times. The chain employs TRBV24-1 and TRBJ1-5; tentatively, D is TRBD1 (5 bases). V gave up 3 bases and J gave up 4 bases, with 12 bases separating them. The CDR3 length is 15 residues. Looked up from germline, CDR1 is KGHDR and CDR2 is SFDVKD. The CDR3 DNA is TGTGCCACCAGTGATGGGGGACTGATGAATCAGCCCCAGCATTTT. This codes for CATSDGGLMNQPQHF.

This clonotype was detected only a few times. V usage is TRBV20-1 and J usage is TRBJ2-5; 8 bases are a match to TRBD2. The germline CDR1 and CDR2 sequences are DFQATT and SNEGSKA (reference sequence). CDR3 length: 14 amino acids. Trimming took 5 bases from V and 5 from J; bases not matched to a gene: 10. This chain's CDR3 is CSAAPQGLGETQYF. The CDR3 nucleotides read TGCAGTGCTGCCCCCCAGGGACTAGGGGAGACCCAGTACTTC.

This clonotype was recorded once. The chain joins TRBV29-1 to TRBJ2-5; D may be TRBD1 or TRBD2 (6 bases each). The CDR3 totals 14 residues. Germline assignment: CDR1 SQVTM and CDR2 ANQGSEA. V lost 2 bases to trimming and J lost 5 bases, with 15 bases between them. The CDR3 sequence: CSVEMGGGLETQYF. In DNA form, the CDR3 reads TGCAGCGTTGAAATGGGGGGCGGGTTGGAGACCCAGTACTTC.

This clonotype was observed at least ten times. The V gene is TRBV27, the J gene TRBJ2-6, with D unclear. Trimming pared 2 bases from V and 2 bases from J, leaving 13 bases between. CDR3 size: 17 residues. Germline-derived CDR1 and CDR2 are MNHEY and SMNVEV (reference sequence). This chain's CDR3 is CASSLVRPGPGANVLTF. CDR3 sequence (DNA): TGTGCCAGCAGTTTAGTCAGGCCAGGCCCTGGGGCCAACGTCCTGACTTTC. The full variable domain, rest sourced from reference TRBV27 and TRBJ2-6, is EAQVTQNPRYLITVTGKKLTVTCSQNMNHEYMSWYRQDPGLGLRQIYYSMNVEVTDKGDVPEGYKVSRKEKRNFPLILESPSPNQTSLYFCASSLVRPGPGANVLTFGAGSRLTVL.

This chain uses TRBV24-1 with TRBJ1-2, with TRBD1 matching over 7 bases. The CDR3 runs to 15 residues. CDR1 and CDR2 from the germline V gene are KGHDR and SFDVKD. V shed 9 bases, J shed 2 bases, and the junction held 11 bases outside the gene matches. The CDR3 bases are TGTGCCACCCCCGGACGGACAGGATTGAACTATGGCTACACCTTC. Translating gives CATPGRTGLNYGYTF.

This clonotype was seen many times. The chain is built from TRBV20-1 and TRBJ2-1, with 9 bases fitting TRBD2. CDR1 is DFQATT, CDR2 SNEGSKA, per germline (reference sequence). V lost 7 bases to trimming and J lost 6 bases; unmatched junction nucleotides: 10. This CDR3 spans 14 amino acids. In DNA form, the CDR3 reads TGCAGTGGAATAGCGGGGGAGATCGTCAATGAGCAGTTCTTC. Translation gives CSGIAGEIVNEQFF.

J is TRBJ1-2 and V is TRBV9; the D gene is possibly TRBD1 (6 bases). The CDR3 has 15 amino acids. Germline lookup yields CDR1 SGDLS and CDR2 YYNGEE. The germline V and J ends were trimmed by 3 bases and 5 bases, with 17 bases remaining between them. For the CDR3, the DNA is TGTGCCAGCAGCGGACGTAGGGGGTTAGTTTATGGCTACACCTTC. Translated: CASSGRRGLVYGYTF.

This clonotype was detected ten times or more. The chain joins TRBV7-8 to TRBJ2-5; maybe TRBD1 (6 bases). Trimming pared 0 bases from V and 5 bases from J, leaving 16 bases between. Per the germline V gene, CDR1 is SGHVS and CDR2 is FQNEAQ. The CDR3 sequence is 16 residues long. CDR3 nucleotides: TGTGCCAGCAGCTTAGCGGCCAGGGGCGAGGGGGAGACCCAGTACTTC. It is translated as CASSLAARGEGETQYF.

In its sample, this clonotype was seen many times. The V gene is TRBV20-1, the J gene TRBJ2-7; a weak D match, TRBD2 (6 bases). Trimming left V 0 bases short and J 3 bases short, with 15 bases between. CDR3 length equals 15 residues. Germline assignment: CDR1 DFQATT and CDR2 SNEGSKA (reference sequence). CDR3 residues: CSARESDGGVYEQYF. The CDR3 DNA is TGCAGTGCTAGAGAATCTGACGGGGGAGTCTACGAGCAGTACTTC.

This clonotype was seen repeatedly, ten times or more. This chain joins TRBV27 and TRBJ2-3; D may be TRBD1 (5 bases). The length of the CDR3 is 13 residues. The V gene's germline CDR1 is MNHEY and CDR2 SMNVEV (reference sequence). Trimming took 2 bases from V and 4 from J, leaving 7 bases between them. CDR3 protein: CASSLGHPDTQYF. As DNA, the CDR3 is TGTGCCAGCAGTTTAGGACATCCAGATACGCAGTATTTT.

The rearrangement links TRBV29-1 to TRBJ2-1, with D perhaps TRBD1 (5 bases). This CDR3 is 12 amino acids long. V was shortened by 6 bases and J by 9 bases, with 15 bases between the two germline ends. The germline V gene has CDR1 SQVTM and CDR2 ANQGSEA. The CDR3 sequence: CSVRQGFGEQFF. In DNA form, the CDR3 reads TGCAGCGTCCGGCAGGGTTTCGGTGAGCAGTTCTTC.

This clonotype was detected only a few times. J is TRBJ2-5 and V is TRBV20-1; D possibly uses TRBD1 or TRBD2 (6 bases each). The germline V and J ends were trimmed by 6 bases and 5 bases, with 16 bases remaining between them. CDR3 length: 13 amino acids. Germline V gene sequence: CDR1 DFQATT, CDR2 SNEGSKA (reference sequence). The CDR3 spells CSALLGGHETQYF. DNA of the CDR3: TGCAGTGCCCTCTTGGGGGGACACGAGACCCAGTACTTC.

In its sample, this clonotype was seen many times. CDR3 sequence reads: CSARDRDKGVATNEKLFF. CDR3 DNA: TGCAGTGCTAGAGATCGGGACAAGGGGGTTGCAACTAATGAAAAACTGTTTTTT. This chain joins TRBV20-1 and TRBJ1-4; TRBD1 is a possible D gene (6 bases). In germline, CDR1 is DFQATT, CDR2 SNEGSKA (reference sequence). The germline V and J ends were trimmed by 0 bases and 0 bases, with 17 bases remaining between them. This CDR3 contains 18 residues.

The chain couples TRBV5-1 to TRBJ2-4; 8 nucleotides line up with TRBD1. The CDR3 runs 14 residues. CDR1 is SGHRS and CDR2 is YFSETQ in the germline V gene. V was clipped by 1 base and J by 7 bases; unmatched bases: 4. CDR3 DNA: TGCGCCAGCAGCTTGCAACAGGGGGTGAACATTCAGTACTTC. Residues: CASSLQQGVNIQYF.

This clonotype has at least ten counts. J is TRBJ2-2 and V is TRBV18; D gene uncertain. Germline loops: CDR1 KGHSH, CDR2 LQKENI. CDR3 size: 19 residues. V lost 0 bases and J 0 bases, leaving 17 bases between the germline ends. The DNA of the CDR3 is TGTGCCAGCTCACCACCTACCAAGCCCCGTATCCCGAACACCGGGGAGCTGTTTTTT. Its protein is CASSPPTKPRIPNTGELFF. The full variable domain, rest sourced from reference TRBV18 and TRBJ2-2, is NAGVMQNPRHLVRRRGQEARLRCSPMKGHSHVYWYRQLPEEGLKFMVYLQKENIIDESGMPKERFSAEFPKEGPSILRIQQVVRGDSAAYFCASSPPTKPRIPNTGELFFGEGSRLTVL.

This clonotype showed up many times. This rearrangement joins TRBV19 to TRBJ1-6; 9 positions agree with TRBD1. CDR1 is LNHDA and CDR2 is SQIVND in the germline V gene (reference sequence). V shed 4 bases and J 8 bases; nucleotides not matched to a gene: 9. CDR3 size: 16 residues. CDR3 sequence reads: CASSTGTGIEDSPLHF. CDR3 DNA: TGTGCCAGTAGTACCGGGACAGGGATCGAGGATTCACCCCTCCACTTT.

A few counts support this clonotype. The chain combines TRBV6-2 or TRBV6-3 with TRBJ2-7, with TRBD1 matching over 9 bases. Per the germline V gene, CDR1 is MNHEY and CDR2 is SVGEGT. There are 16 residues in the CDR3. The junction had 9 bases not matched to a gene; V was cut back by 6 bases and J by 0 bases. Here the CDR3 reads CASRFWGQGSSYEQYF. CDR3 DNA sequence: TGTGCCAGCAGGTTTTGGGGACAGGGATCCTCCTACGAGCAGTACTTC.

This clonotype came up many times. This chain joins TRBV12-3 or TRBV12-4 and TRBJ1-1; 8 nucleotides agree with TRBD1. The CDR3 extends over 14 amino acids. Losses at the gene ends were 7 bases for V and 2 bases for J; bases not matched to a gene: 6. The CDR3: CASTRTGRNTEAFF. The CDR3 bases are TGTGCCAGCACCCGGACAGGGAGAAACACTGAAGCTTTCTTT.